This T cell receptor beta chain was documented in a study of cytomegalovirus exposure and HLA in healthy donors. Trimming cost V 1 base and J 7 bases; bases outside gene matches: 3. Germline V gene data show CDR1 as SNHLY and CDR2 as FYNNEI. There are 14 residues in the CDR3. The repertoire was sequenced with immunoSEQ multiplex PCR; TCRdb's copy has only in-frame clones and lacks some. The sample contains about 130,000 clones, nearly 90% of which appear only once. This clone was found a few times. The specimen was PBMCs. The chain links TRBV2 to TRBJ2-4; 8 bases are a match to TRBD2. The sequence derives from a woman between 18 and 30 years old in good health and CMV-seropositive. DNA of the CDR3: TGTGCCAGCAGTGAAGGGGCTAGCGGGAACATTCAGTACTTC. Its translation is CASSEGASGNIQYF. Full variable domain (outside the CDR3, taken from reference TRBV2 and TRBJ2-4): EPEVTQTPSHQVTQMGQEVILRCVPISNHLYFYWYRQILGQKVEFLVSFYNNEISEKSEIFDDQFSVERPDGSNFTLKIRSTKLEDSAMYFCASSEGASGNIQYFGAGTRLSVL.